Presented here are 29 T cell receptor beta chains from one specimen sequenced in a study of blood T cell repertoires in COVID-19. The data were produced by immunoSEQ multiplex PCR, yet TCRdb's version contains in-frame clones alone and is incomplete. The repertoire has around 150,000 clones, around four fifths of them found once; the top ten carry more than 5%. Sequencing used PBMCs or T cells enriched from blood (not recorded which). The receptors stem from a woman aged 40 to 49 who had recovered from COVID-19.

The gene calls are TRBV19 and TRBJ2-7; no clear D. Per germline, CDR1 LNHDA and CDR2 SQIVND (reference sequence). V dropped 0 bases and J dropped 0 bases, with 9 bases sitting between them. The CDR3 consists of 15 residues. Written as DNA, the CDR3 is TGTGCCAGTAGTATAGATGCCAGTACCTCCTACGAGCAGTACTTC. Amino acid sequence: CASSIDASTSYEQYF.

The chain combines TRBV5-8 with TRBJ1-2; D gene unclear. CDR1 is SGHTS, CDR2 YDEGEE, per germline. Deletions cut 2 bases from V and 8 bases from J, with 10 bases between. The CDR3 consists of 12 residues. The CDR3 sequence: CASSFGVRGYTF. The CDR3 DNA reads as TGTGCCAGCAGCTTCGGGGTAAGAGGCTACACCTTC.

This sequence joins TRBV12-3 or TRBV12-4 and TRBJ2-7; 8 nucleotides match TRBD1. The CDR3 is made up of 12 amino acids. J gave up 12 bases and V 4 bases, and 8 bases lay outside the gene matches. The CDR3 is CASSSGGRAGYF. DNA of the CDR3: TGTGCCAGCAGTTCAGGGGGCAGGGCCGGGTACTTC.

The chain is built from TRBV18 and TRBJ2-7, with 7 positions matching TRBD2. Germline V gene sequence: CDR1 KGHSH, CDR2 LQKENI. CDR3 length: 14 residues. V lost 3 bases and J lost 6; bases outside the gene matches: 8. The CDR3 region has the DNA TGTGCCAGCTCACCGGGGACTATAGGTACCGAGCAGTACTTC. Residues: CASSPGTIGTEQYF.

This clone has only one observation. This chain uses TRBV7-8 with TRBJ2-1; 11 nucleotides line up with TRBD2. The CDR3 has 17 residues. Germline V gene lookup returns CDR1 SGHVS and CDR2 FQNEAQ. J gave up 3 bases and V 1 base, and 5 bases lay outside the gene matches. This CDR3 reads CASSLDTGTSGYNEQFF. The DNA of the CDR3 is TGTGCCAGCAGCTTAGACACCGGGACTAGCGGCTACAATGAGCAGTTCTTC.

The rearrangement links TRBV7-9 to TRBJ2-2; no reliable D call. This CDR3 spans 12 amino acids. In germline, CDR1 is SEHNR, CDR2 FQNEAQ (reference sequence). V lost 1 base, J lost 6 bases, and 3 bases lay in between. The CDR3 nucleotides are TGTGCCAGCAGCTTAGGCGCCGGGGAGCTGTTTTTT. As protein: CASSLGAGELFF.

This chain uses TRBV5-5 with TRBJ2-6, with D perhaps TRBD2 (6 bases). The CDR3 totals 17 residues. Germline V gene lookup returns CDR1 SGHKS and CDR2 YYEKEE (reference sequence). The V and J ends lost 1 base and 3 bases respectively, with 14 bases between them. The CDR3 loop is CASSLLFGGDGANVLTF. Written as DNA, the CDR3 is TGTGCCAGCAGCTTGCTCTTCGGAGGGGATGGGGCCAACGTCCTGACTTTC.

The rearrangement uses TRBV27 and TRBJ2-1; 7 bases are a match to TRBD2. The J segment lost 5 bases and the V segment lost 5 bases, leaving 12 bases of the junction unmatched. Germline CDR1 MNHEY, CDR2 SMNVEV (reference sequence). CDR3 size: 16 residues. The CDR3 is CASSDSGGSFDNEQFF. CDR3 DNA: TGTGCCAGCAGTGACTCGGGCGGGAGCTTCGACAATGAGCAGTTCTTC.

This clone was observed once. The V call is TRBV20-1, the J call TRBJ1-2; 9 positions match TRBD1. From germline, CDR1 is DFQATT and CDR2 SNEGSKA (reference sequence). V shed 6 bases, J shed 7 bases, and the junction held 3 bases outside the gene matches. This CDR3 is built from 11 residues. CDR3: CSAGTGLGYTF. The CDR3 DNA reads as TGCAGTGCAGGGACAGGGCTTGGCTACACCTTC.

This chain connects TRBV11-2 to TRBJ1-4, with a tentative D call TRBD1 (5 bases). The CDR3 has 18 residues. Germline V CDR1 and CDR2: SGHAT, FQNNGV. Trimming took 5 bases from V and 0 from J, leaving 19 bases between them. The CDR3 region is CASSRGGVGTATNEKLFF. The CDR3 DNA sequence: TGTGCCAGCAGCCGCGGGGGTGTTGGGACTGCAACTAATGAAAAACTGTTTTTT.

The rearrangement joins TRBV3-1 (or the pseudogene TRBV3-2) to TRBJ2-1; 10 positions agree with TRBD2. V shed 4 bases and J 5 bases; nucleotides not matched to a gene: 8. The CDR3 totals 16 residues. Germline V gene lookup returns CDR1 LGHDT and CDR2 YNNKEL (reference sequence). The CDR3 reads CASSRRRTSGNNEQFF. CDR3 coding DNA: TGTGCCAGCAGCCGTCGTCGGACTAGCGGAAACAATGAGCAGTTCTTC.

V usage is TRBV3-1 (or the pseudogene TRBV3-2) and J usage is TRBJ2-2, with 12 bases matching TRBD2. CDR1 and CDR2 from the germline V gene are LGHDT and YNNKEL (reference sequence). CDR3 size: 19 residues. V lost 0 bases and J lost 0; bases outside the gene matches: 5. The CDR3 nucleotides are TGTGCCAGCAGCCAAGAGGTCCTAGCGGGAGGGCCGAACACCGGGGAGCTGTTTTTT. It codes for CASSQEVLAGGPNTGELFF.

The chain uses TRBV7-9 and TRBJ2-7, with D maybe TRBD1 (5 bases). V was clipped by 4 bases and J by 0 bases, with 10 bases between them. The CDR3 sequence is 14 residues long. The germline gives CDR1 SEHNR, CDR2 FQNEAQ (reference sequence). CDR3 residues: CASSSGFSSYEQYF. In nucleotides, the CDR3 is TGTGCCAGCAGCTCAGGGTTTTCCTCCTACGAGCAGTACTTC.

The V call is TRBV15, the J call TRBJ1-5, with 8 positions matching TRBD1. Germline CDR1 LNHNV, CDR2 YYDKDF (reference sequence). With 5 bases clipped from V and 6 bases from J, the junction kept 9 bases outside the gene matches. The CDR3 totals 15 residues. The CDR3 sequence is CATSATAGTGQPQHF. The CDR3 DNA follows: TGTGCCACCAGCGCCACTGCAGGGACAGGTCAGCCCCAGCATTTT.

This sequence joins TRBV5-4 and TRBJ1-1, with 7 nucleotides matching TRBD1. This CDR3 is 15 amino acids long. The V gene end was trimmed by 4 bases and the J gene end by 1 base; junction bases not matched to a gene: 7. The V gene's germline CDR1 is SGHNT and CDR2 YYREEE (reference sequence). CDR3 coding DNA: TGTGCCAGCAGCATCGCCGGGACAGCGAACACTGAAGCTTTCTTT. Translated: CASSIAGTANTEAFF.

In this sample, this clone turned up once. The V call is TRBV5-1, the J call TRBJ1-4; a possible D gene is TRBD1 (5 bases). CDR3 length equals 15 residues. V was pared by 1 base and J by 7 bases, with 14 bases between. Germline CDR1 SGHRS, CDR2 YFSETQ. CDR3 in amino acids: CASSLSVGVAEKLFF. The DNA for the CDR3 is TGCGCCAGCAGCTTGTCGGTAGGGGTGGCTGAAAAACTGTTTTTT.

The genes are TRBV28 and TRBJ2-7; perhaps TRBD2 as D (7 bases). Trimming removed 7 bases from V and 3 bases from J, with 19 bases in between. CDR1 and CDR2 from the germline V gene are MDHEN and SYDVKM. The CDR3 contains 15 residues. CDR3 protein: CASIPGGGGSYEQYF. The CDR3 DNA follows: TGTGCCAGCATCCCGGGGGGCGGGGGAAGCTACGAGCAGTACTTC. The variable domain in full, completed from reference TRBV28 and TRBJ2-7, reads DVKVTQSSRYLVKRTGEKVFLECVQDMDHENMFWYRQDPGLGLRLIYFSYDVKMKEKGDIPEGYSVSREKKERFSLILESASTNQTSMYLCASIPGGGGSYEQYFGPGTRLTVT.

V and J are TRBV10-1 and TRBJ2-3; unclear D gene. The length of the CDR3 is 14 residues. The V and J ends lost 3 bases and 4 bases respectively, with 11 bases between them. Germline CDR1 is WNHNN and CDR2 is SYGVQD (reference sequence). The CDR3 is CASSDCRGSDTQYF. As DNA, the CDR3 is TGCGCCAGCAGTGACTGTAGAGGATCAGATACGCAGTATTTT.

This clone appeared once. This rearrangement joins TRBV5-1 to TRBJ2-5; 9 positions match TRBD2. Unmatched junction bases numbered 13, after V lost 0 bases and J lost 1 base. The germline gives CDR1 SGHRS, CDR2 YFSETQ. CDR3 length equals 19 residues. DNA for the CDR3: TGCGCCAGCAGCTTGGTTCGGGCTAGCGGGGCGAAAAGCCAAGAGACCCAGTACTTC. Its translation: CASSLVRASGAKSQETQYF.

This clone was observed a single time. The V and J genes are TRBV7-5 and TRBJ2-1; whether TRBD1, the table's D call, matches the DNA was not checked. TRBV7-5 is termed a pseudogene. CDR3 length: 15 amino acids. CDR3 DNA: TGTGCCAGAAGTTATAGGACAGGGAGGGACAATGAGCAGTTCTTC. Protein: CARSYRTGRDNEQFF.

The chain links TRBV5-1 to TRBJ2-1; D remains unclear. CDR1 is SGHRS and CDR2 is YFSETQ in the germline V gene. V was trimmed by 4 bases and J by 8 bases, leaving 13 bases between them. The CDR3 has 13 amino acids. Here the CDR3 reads CASSKLTSDEQFF. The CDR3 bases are TGCGCCAGCAGCAAACTAACGAGCGATGAGCAGTTCTTC.

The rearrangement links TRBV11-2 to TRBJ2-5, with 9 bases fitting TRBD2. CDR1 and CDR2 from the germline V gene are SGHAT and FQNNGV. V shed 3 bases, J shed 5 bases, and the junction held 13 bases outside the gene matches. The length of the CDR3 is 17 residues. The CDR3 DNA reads TGTGCCAGCAGCTTGAACTTAGGCGGGGGGGCCCAGGAGACCCAGTACTTC. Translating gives CASSLNLGGGAQETQYF.

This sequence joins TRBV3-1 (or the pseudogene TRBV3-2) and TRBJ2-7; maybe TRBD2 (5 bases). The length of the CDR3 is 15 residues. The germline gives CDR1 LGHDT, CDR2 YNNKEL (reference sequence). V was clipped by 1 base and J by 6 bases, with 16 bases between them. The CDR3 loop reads CASSQGATGGLEQYF. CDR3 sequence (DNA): TGTGCCAGCAGCCAAGGTGCGACTGGAGGTCTCGAGCAGTACTTC.

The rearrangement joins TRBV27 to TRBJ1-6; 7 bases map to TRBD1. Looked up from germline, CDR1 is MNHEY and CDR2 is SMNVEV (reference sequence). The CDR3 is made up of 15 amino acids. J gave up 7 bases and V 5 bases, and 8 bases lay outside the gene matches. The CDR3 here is CASSPRTGPNSPLHF. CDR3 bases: TGTGCCAGCAGTCCCCGGACAGGTCCGAATTCACCCCTCCACTTT.

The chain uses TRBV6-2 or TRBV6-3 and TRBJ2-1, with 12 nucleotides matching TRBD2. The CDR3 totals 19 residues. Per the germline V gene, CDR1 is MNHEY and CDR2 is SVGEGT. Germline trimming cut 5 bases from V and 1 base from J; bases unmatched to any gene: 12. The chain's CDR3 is CASSRRTSGGLSSYNEQFF. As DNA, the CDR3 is TGTGCCAGCAGTCGGCGAACTAGCGGGGGGCTATCATCCTACAATGAGCAGTTCTTC.

The CDR3 coding sequence is TGTGCCAGCAGTTCAGGGCATACTGAAGCTTTCTTT. Its translation: CASSSGHTEAFF. V gene TRBV6-6 combines with J gene TRBJ1-1, with D perhaps matching TRBD1 (5 bases). The CDR3 extends over 12 amino acids. V lost 4 bases and J 5 bases, leaving 8 bases between the germline ends. Germline values: CDR1 MNHNY, CDR2 SVGAGI (reference sequence).

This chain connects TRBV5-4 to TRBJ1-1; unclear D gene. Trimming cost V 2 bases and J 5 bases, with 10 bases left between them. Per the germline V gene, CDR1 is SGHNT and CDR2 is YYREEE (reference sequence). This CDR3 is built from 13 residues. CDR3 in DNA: TGTGCCAGCAGCTTCGGGGTACGGACTGAAGCTTTCTTT. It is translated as CASSFGVRTEAFF.

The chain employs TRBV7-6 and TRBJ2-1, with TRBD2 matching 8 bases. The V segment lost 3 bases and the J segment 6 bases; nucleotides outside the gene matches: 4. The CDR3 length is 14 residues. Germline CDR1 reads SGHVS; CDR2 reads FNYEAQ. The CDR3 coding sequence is TGTGCCAGCAGCTTCTCTAGCGGGTTCAATGAGCAGTTCTTC. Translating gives CASSFSSGFNEQFF. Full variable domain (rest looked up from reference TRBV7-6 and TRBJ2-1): GAGVSQSPRYKVTKRGQDVALRCDPISGHVSLYWYRQALGQGPEFLTYFNYEAQQDKSGLPNDRFSAERPEGSISTLTIQRTEQRDSAMYRCASSFSSGFNEQFFGPGTRLTVL.

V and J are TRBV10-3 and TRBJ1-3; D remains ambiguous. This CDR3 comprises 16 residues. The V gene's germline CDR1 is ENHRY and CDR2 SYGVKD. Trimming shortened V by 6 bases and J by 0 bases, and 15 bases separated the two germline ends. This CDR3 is CAISQISTNSGNTIYF. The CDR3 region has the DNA TGTGCCATCAGCCAAATTTCGACAAACTCTGGAAACACCATATATTTT.